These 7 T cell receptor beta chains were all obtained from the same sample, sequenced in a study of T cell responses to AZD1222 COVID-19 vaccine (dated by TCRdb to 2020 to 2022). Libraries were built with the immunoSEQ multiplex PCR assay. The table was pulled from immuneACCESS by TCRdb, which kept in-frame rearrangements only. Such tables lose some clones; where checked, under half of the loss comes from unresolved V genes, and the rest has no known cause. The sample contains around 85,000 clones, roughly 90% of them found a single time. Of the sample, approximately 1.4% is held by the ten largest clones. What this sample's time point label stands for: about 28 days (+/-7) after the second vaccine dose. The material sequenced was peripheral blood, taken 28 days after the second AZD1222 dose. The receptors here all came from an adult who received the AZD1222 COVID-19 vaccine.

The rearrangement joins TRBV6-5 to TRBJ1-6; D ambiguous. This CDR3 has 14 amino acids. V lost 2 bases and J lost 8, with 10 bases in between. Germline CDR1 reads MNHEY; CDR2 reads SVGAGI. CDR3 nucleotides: TGTGCCAGCAGTTACGAGAGGGTTGATTCACCCCTCCACTTT. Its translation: CASSYERVDSPLHF.

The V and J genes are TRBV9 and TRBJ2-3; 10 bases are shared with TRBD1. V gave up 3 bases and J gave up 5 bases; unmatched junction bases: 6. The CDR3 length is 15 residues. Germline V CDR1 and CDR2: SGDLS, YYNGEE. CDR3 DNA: TGTGCCAGCAGCGCCTCGACAGGGGGCATAGATACGCAGTATTTT. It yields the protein CASSASTGGIDTQYF.

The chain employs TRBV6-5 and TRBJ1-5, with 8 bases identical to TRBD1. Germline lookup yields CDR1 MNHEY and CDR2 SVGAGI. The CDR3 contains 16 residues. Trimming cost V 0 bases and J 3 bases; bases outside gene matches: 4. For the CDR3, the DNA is TGTGCCAGCAGTTACTCCGGGACAGGAGACAATCAGCCCCAGCATTTT. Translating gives CASSYSGTGDNQPQHF.

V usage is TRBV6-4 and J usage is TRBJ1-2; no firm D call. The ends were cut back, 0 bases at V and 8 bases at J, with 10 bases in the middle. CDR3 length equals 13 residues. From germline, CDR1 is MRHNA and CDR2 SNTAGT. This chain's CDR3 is CASSDSILGGYTF. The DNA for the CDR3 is TGTGCCAGCAGTGACTCGATCCTGGGGGGCTACACCTTC.

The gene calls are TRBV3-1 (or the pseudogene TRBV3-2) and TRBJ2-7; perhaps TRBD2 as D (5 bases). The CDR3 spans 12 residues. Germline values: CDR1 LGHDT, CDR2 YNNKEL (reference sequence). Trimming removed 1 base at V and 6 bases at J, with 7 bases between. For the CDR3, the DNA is TGTGCCAGCAGCCAAGGGGCGGGCGAGCAGTACTTC. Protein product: CASSQGAGEQYF.

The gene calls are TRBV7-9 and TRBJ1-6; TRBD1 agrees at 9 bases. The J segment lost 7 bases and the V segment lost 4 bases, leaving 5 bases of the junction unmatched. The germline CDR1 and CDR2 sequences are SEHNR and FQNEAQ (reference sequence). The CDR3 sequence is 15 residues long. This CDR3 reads CASSYPGQGNSPLHF. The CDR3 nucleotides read TGTGCCAGCAGCTACCCGGGACAGGGAAATTCACCCCTCCACTTT.

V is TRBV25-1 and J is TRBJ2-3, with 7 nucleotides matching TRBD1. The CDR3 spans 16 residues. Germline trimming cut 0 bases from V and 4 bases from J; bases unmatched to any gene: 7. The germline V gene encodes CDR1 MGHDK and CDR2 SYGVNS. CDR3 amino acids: CASSEYTDRAADTQYF. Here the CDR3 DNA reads TGTGCCAGCAGTGAATACACCGACAGGGCGGCAGATACGCAGTATTTT.